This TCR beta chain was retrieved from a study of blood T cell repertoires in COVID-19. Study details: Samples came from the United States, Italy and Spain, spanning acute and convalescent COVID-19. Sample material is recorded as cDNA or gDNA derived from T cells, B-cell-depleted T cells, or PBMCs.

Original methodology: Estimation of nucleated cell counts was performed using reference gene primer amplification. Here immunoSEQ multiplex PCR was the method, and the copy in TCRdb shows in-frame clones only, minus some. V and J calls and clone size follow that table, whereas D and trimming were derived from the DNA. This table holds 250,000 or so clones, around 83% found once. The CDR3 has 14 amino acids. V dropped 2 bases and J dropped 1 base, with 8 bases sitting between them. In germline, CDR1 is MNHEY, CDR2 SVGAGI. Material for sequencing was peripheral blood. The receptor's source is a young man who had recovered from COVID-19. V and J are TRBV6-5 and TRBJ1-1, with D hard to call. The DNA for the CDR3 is TGTGCCAGCAGTTACGAGGCGGCGAACACTGAAGCTTTCTTT. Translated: CASSYEAANTEAFF.